Described below is a single TCR beta chain sequence and its context. Researchers took RNA transcripts and amplified the TCR beta CDR3 regions from them. TCR CDR3 regions were first amplified by RT-PCR with HTBI primers. TCRdb reprocessed the multiplex PCR reads via MiXCR and lists one record per CDR3 protein. Among roughly 500,000 distinct CDR3 sequences listed, roughly 50% were seen once. This specimen belongs to a study of T cells in Graves' hyperthyroidism and ophthalmopathy. The CDR3 totals 14 residues. CDR1 and CDR2 (germline): DFQATT, SNEGSKA (reference sequence). V lost 1 base to trimming and J lost 6 bases, with 13 bases between them.

The source of this sequence is an adult woman with Graves' disease, either hyperthyroidism or ophthalmopathy (not recorded which). V and J are TRBV20-1 and TRBJ1-5; the D gene is possibly TRBD1 (5 bases). Sequences were obtained from peripheral blood or thyroid tissue (not recorded which). The CDR3 sequence: CSARGVRESQPQHF. In DNA, the CDR3 is TGCAGTGCTAGAGGGGTCAGGGAGAGTCAGCCCCAGCATTTT.